One and the same sample provided the 17 T cell receptor beta chains below, sequenced in a study of cytomegalovirus exposure and HLA in healthy donors. Primers: 60 Vbeta forward and 13 Jbeta reverse. Profiling relied on immunoSEQ multiplex PCR, and the TCRdb table lists in-frame clones only, not all of them. In the table there are about 150,000 clones, 80% of which are singletons. Sequenced material: PBMCs. These receptors originate from a woman between 40 and 50 years old in good health and CMV-seropositive.

The chain employs TRBV7-9 and TRBJ2-3; D not certain. Trimming shortened V by 7 bases and J by 0 bases, and 8 bases separated the two germline ends. This CDR3 spans 13 amino acids. Germline V gene lookup returns CDR1 SEHNR and CDR2 FQNEAQ (reference sequence). The CDR3 is CASTLTSTDTQYF. The CDR3, as DNA: TGTGCCAGCACTCTGACTAGCACAGATACGCAGTATTTT.

The chain joins TRBV30 to TRBJ2-7; D gene unclear. The V end was cut by 7 bases, the J end by 7 bases, with 11 bases between. The germline V gene has CDR1 GTSNPN and CDR2 SVGIG (reference sequence). CDR3 length equals 10 residues. CDR3 DNA: TGTGCCTCCCGTGACGGGGAGCAGTACTTC. It codes for CASRDGEQYF.

The rearrangement joins TRBV5-4 to TRBJ2-7; 10 nucleotides line up with TRBD2. The CDR3 extends over 13 amino acids. The V segment lost 4 bases and the J segment 3 bases; nucleotides outside the gene matches: 1. Looked up from germline, CDR1 is SGHNT and CDR2 is YYREEE (reference sequence). Written as DNA, the CDR3 is TGTGCCAGCAGCGGGACTAGCGTCTACGAGCAGTACTTC. Amino acids: CASSGTSVYEQYF.

The rearrangement uses TRBV27 and TRBJ1-4; TRBD1 matches at 7 bases. V was clipped by 5 bases and J by 2 bases; unmatched bases: 8. The germline V gene has CDR1 MNHEY and CDR2 SMNVEV (reference sequence). This CDR3 has 16 residues. Written as DNA, the CDR3 is TGTGCCAGCAGTCCCCACAGGGGTGAGACTAATGAAAAACTGTTTTTT. Residues: CASSPHRGETNEKLFF.

This clone came up a few times. The V call is TRBV7-2, the J call TRBJ2-1; 8 bases map to TRBD2. The V gene's germline CDR1 is SGHTA and CDR2 FQGNSA. With V trimmed by 7 bases and J by 6 bases, 5 bases remained unmatched. This CDR3 has 13 amino acids. The CDR3 sequence is CASKAGGLNEQFF. The CDR3 region has the DNA TGTGCCAGCAAGGCGGGAGGACTCAATGAGCAGTTCTTC. Full variable domain (rest looked up from reference TRBV7-2 and TRBJ2-1): GAGVSQSPSNKVTEKGKDVELRCDPISGHTALYWYRQSLGQGLEFLIYFQGNSAPDKSGLPSDRFSAERTGGSVSTLTIQRTQQEDSAVYLCASKAGGLNEQFFGPGTRLTVL.

A single count supports this clone. The rearrangement joins TRBV30 to TRBJ2-2; TRBD1 matches 8 bases. CDR1 GTSNPN and CDR2 SVGIG come from the germline V gene (reference sequence). The CDR3 length is 15 residues. The V and J ends lost 4 bases and 4 bases, in that order; junction bases with no gene match: 8. CDR3 coding DNA: TGTGCCTGGATGGGAGGACAGGGTGTCACCGGGGAGCTGTTTTTT. It translates to CAWMGGQGVTGELFF.

J is TRBJ2-7 and V is TRBV18, with D perhaps matching TRBD2 (6 bases). CDR1 is KGHSH, CDR2 LQKENI, per germline. The germline V and J ends were trimmed by 0 bases and 5 bases, with 11 bases remaining between them. CDR3 length equals 14 residues. The CDR3 loop reads CASSPPPGRNEQYF. The CDR3 region has the DNA TGTGCCAGCTCACCACCGCCAGGGAGGAACGAGCAGTACTTC.

This clone was counted once. The chain joins TRBV30 to TRBJ2-2; 7 bases are shared with TRBD1. Germline CDR1 reads GTSNPN; CDR2 reads SVGIG (reference sequence). J gave up 1 base and V 1 base, and 3 bases lay outside the gene matches. This CDR3 is built from 15 residues. The CDR3 region is CAWSERQGNTGELFF. For the CDR3, the DNA is TGTGCCTGGAGTGAGCGACAGGGGAACACCGGGGAGCTGTTTTTT.

This clone was observed a single time. The CDR3 region is CASSLARAHEQYF. The CDR3 DNA sequence: TGTGCCAGCAGCTTAGCCAGGGCCCACGAGCAGTACTTC. The chain joins TRBV11-3 to TRBJ2-7; tentatively, D is TRBD1 (5 bases). The V and J ends lost 1 base and 5 bases respectively, with 9 bases between them. Per the germline V gene, CDR1 is SGHNT and CDR2 is YENEEA. The CDR3 spans 13 residues.

V is TRBV19 and J is TRBJ1-5, with TRBD1 identical over 11 bases. Germline values: CDR1 LNHDA, CDR2 SQIVND (reference sequence). The CDR3 spans 15 residues. Trimming took 7 bases from V and 4 from J; bases not matched to a gene: 6. DNA for the CDR3: TGTGCCAGTACCGGACAGGGGGCGCGGAATCAGCCCCAGCATTTT. This codes for CASTGQGARNQPQHF.

This sequence joins TRBV4-1 and TRBJ2-1; D not resolved. Deletions cut 0 bases from V and 9 bases from J, with 12 bases between. Germline V gene sequence: CDR1 MGHRA, CDR2 YSYEKL. The CDR3 totals 14 residues. DNA of the CDR3: TGCGCCAGCAGCCAAGAGGGCGTTGCGACTGAGCAGTTCTTC. It specifies CASSQEGVATEQFF.

As concerns this clone: The sample carries other DNA sequences with the same CDR3. This chain uses TRBV29-1 with TRBJ2-6; 7 bases agree with TRBD1. Losses at the gene ends were 6 bases for V and 0 bases for J; bases not matched to a gene: 8. The CDR3 loop spans 16 amino acids. CDR1 is SQVTM, CDR2 ANQGSEA, per germline. For the CDR3, the DNA is TGCAGCGTAGTGGACAGGCTGAGCTCTGGGGCCAACGTCCTGACTTTC. Translation: CSVVDRLSSGANVLTF.

This chain connects TRBV7-9 to TRBJ2-1; a weak D match, TRBD2 (6 bases). This CDR3 is 15 amino acids long. CDR1 is SEHNR, CDR2 FQNEAQ, per germline (reference sequence). Trimming cost V 6 bases and J 0 bases, with 12 bases left between them. The CDR3 DNA is TGTGCCAGCAGATCTAGCGCCGACTCCTACAATGAGCAGTTCTTC. As protein: CASRSSADSYNEQFF.

In its sample, this clone was seen once. The chain links TRBV9 to TRBJ2-3, with TRBD1 matching over 7 bases. Trimming at V came to 0 bases and at J to 3 bases, leaving 1 base not matched to a gene. The CDR3 contains 14 residues. From germline, CDR1 is SGDLS and CDR2 YYNGEE. The CDR3 nucleotides are TGTGCCAGCAGCGTAGGACAGGGAACAGATACGCAGTATTTT. Protein sequence: CASSVGQGTDTQYF.

The chain employs TRBV29-1 and TRBJ2-3; the D gene is possibly TRBD2 (5 bases). The germline CDR1 and CDR2 sequences are SQVTM and ANQGSEA. The CDR3 length is 15 residues. V was shortened by 0 bases and J by 2 bases, with 12 bases between the two germline ends. In nucleotides, the CDR3 is TGCAGCGTTGAAGACCTACTAGGTTTCACAGATACGCAGTATTTT. This sequence encodes CSVEDLLGFTDTQYF.

The count of this clone is one. This chain links TRBV7-2 with TRBJ1-1, with D possibly being TRBD1 (5 bases). The CDR3 contains 10 residues. V was trimmed by 3 bases and J by 11 bases, leaving 7 bases between them. Germline assignment: CDR1 SGHTA and CDR2 FQGNSA. The CDR3 is CASSLWGAFF. In nucleotides, the CDR3 is TGTGCCAGCAGCTTGTGGGGCGCTTTCTTT.

The rearrangement uses TRBV30 and TRBJ2-5; 8 bases are shared with TRBD2. Germline V lookup: CDR1 GTSNPN, CDR2 SVGIG (reference sequence). The length of the CDR3 is 13 residues. J lost 7 bases, V lost 5 bases, and 9 bases had no gene match. The CDR3 DNA follows: TGTGCCTGGGGTCTAGCGGGCCTGGCGACCCAGTACTTC. Its translation is CAWGLAGLATQYF.